The rows below give T cell receptor beta chains drawn from one sample of a study of HIV-infected patients and healthy controls. TCRdb re-analysed the 5' RACE reads in MiXCR, keeping a single row per CDR3 protein. The sample lists some 9,900 distinct CDR3 sequences; about 5.2% were seen once. The specimen was blood, collected before antiretroviral therapy. These receptors were collected from an adult with HIV infection. Both conserved end residues are part of each CDR3. D genes are given only for firm matches. Expanded clones get a size class; other rows say once, few or many, or leave the size out.

length: 16
D: TRBD2
V: TRBV7-6
size: many
J: TRBJ2-1
CDR3: CASSLDASGGANEQFF
DNA: TGTGCCAGCAGCTTAGACGCTAGCGGGGGGGCCAATGAGCAGTTCTTC

length: 12
D: NA
V: TRBV28
size: medium-sized
J: TRBJ1-5
CDR3: CASSFDAQPQHF
DNA: TGTGCCAGCAGTTTTGACGCACAGCCCCAGCATTTT

length: 16
D: TRBD1
V: TRBV18
size: many
J: TRBJ2-3
CDR3: CASSLQGAIGTDTQYF
DNA: TGTGCCAGCTCGTTACAGGGGGCTATCGGCACAGATACGCAGTATTTT

length: 14
D: NA
V: TRBV20-1
size: NA
J: TRBJ1-3
CDR3: CSALRGFHRDTIYF
DNA: TGCAGTGCCCTCCGAGGGTTCCACCGAGACACCATATATTTT

length: 16
D: TRBD2
V: TRBV11-2
size: medium-sized
J: TRBJ2-1
CDR3: CASSTSGALGRNEQFF
DNA: TGTGCCAGCAGCACTAGCGGGGCATTGGGGAGAAATGAGCAGTTCTTC

length: 13
D: NA
V: TRBV19
size: medium-sized
J: TRBJ1-5
CDR3: CATMGGSNQPQHF
DNA: TGTGCCACCATGGGGGGTAGCAATCAGCCCCAGCATTTT

length: 17
D: TRBD2
V: TRBV20-1
size: many
J: TRBJ2-1
CDR3: CSASGGLAGISYNEQFF
DNA: TGCAGTGCCAGCGGAGGGCTAGCGGGGATATCCTACAATGAGCAGTTCTTC

length: 12
D: NA
V: TRBV28
size: many
J: TRBJ2-1
CDR3: CASGWDDNEQFF
DNA: TGTGCCTCAGGTTGGGACGACAATGAGCAGTTCTTC

length: 15
D: TRBD1
V: TRBV4-2
size: medium-sized
J: TRBJ1-1
CDR3: CASSQDQGAGTEAFF
DNA: TGTGCCAGCAGCCAAGATCAGGGGGCTGGCACTGAAGCTTTCTTT

length: 14
D: NA
V: TRBV7-2
size: many
J: TRBJ1-6
CDR3: CASRLAKGNSPLHF
DNA: TGTGCCAGCAGACTAGCAAAGGGAAATTCACCCCTCCACTTT

length: 15
D: TRBD2
V: TRBV7-2
size: many
J: TRBJ2-7
CDR3: CASSTGTSGSGEQYF
DNA: TGTGCCAGCAGCACCGGGACTAGCGGGAGTGGCGAGCAGTACTTC

length: 16
D: NA
V: TRBV3-1
size: many
J: TRBJ2-6
CDR3: CASSRPSGVGANVLTF
DNA: TGTGCCAGCAGCCGACCTAGTGGGGTTGGGGCCAACGTCCTGACTTTC

length: 14
D: NA
V: TRBV7-6
size: many
J: TRBJ2-1
CDR3: CASSLLGVYNEQFF
DNA: TGTGCCAGCAGCCTACTGGGGGTGTACAATGAGCAGTTCTTC

length: 10
D: NA
V: TRBV2
size: many
J: TRBJ2-1
CDR3: CANKRNEQFF
DNA: TGTGCCAACAAAAGGAATGAGCAGTTCTTC

length: 13
D: NA
V: TRBV6-4
size: many
J: TRBJ2-2
CDR3: CASQGPNTGELFF
DNA: TGTGCCAGCCAGGGACCAAACACCGGGGAGCTGTTTTTT

length: 11
D: NA
V: TRBV20-1
size: many
J: TRBJ2-5
CDR3: CSAGRPETQYF
DNA: TGCAGTGCTGGCAGACCTGAGACCCAGTACTTC

length: 13
D: NA
V: TRBV7-9
size: many
J: TRBJ2-7
CDR3: CASTQGGMDEQYF
DNA: TGTGCCAGCACTCAGGGGGGGATGGACGAGCAGTACTTC

length: 13
D: NA
V: TRBV7-2
size: many
J: TRBJ2-7
CDR3: CASSPTPSYEQYF
DNA: TGTGCCAGCTCGCCGACTCCGTCCTACGAGCAGTACTTC

length: 19
D: TRBD2
V: TRBV4-2
size: medium-sized
J: TRBJ2-3
CDR3: CASSLGLAGGLKGTDTQYF
DNA: TGTGCCAGCAGCCTCGGACTAGCGGGGGGGTTAAAGGGCACAGATACGCAGTATTTT

length: 12
D: NA
V: TRBV20-1
size: many
J: TRBJ2-7
CDR3: CSARTGSYEQYF
DNA: TGCAGTGCTAGGACAGGCTCCTACGAGCAGTACTTC

length: 11
D: NA
V: TRBV20-1
size: many
J: TRBJ1-2
CDR3: CSAKGEYGYTF
DNA: TGCAGTGCTAAGGGGGAATATGGCTACACCTTC

length: 14
D: NA
V: TRBV7-9
size: many
J: TRBJ2-3
CDR3: CASSLELSRDTQYF
DNA: TGTGCCAGCAGCTTAGAGCTCAGTAGGGATACGCAGTATTTT

length: 13
D: TRBD1
V: TRBV20-1
size: medium-sized
J: TRBJ1-1
CDR3: CSARDSQNTEAFF
DNA: TGCAGTGCTCGGGACAGTCAGAACACTGAAGCTTTCTTT

length: 15
D: NA
V: TRBV2
size: many
J: TRBJ1-2
CDR3: CASRDVQSGPYGYTF
DNA: TGTGCCAGCAGGGATGTTCAGTCGGGACCCTATGGCTACACCTTC

length: 12
D: NA
V: TRBV28
size: few
J: TRBJ2-3
CDR3: CASNLGADTQYF
DNA: TGTGCCAGCAACCTTGGGGCAGATACGCAGTATTTT

length: 14
D: TRBD1
V: TRBV23-1
size: medium-sized
J: TRBJ2-1
CDR3: CASSQRTGDNEQFF
DNA: TGCGCCAGCAGTCAGAGGACAGGGGACAATGAGCAGTTCTTC

length: 16
D: TRBD1
V: TRBV6-1
size: medium-sized
J: TRBJ2-3
CDR3: CASSDTDRGLGDTQYF
DNA: TGTGCCAGCAGTGACACGGACAGGGGGCTTGGAGATACGCAGTATTTT

length: 13
D: NA
V: TRBV6-2/TRBV6-3
size: medium-sized
J: TRBJ2-1
CDR3: CASSFDPGGEQFF
DNA: TGTGCCAGCAGTTTTGACCCCGGCGGTGAGCAGTTCTTC

length: 15
D: NA
V: TRBV4-1
size: medium-sized
J: TRBJ2-4
CDR3: CASSQEGQGENIQYF
DNA: TGCGCCAGCAGCCAAGAAGGCCAGGGAGAAAACATTCAGTACTTC

length: 13
D: NA
V: TRBV2
size: many
J: TRBJ1-1
CDR3: CASSYQGNTEAFF
DNA: TGTGCCAGCAGTTATCAAGGAAACACTGAAGCTTTCTTT

length: 16
D: TRBD1
V: TRBV6-2/TRBV6-3
size: NA
J: TRBJ2-4
CDR3: CASRPGQGATKNIQYF
DNA: TGTGCCAGCAGACCAGGACAGGGGGCGACCAAAAACATTCAGTACTTC

length: 14
D: NA
V: TRBV3-1
size: large
J: TRBJ2-3
CDR3: CASSSGTIADTQYF
DNA: TGTGCCAGCAGCTCAGGAACGATCGCAGATACGCAGTATTTT

length: 15
D: NA
V: TRBV9
size: many
J: TRBJ2-1
CDR3: CASSVVIGVRNEQFF
DNA: TGTGCCAGCAGCGTAGTAATCGGAGTAAGGAATGAGCAGTTCTTC

length: 15
D: TRBD1
V: TRBV6-1
size: many
J: TRBJ1-5
CDR3: CASSHPGQVNQPQHF
DNA: TGTGCCAGCAGTCACCCGGGACAGGTCAATCAGCCCCAGCATTTT

length: 12
D: NA
V: TRBV7-9
size: many
J: TRBJ2-3
CDR3: CAGGRLTDTQYF
DNA: TGTGCCGGGGGAAGGCTCACAGATACGCAGTATTTT

length: 15
D: NA
V: TRBV29-1
size: many
J: TRBJ1-1
CDR3: CSVVRAAGMNTEAFF
DNA: TGCAGCGTTGTAAGGGCTGCGGGGATGAACACTGAAGCTTTCTTT

length: 14
D: NA
V: TRBV28
size: many
J: TRBJ2-7
CDR3: CASSRSPRTGEQYF
DNA: TGTGCCAGCAGCCGGAGCCCAAGGACGGGGGAGCAGTACTTC

length: 15
D: NA
V: TRBV24-1
size: many
J: TRBJ2-6
CDR3: CATMEGGSGANVLTF
DNA: TGTGCCACCATGGAGGGGGGTTCTGGGGCCAACGTCCTGACTTTC

length: 14
D: TRBD1
V: TRBV7-9
size: many
J: TRBJ2-1
CDR3: CASSRTGGNNEQFF
DNA: TGTGCCAGCAGCAGGACAGGGGGCAACAATGAGCAGTTCTTC

length: 18
D: NA
V: TRBV18
size: few
J: TRBJ1-6
CDR3: CASSPSRAGTNDNSPLHF
DNA: TGTGCCAGCTCACCATCGAGGGCAGGGACTAACGATAATTCACCCCTCCACTTT

length: 14
D: TRBD2
V: TRBV7-2
size: many
J: TRBJ2-7
CDR3: CASSPGGGMGEQYF
DNA: TGTGCCAGCAGCCCTGGCGGGGGGATGGGGGAGCAGTACTTC